The 9 T cell receptor beta chains given below trace back to one sample, sequenced in a study of glioma-infiltrating T cells after dendritic cell vaccination. The sample's time point: after dendritic cell vaccination, including at tumor progression/relapse. Assay used: immunoSEQ multiplex PCR; TCRdb lists only in-frame clones, some missing. The sample lists around 60,000 clones; approximately 86% were seen once. Sequences were derived from blood, sampled after dendritic cell vaccination. These receptors were taken from a human donor with glioblastoma.

The J gene is TRBJ1-1, the V gene TRBV2, with unresolved D. This CDR3 region has 14 residues. V lost 6 bases and J 0 bases, leaving 11 bases between the germline ends. CDR1 and CDR2 from the germline V gene are SNHLY and FYNNEI. CDR3: CASRVENLNTEAFF. In DNA form, the CDR3 reads TGTGCCAGCAGGGTAGAGAACCTGAACACTGAAGCTTTCTTT.

The chain couples TRBV21-1 to TRBJ1-2. TRBV21-1 is annotated as a pseudogene. This CDR3 spans 14 amino acids. In nucleotides, the CDR3 is TGTGCCAGCAGCACCGCAGGAGAGGGCGGGGGCTACACCTTC. Its protein is CASSTAGEGGGYTF.

This clone was picked up a small number of times. The V gene is TRBV6-1, the J gene TRBJ1-2; D is ambiguous. Per the germline V gene, CDR1 is MNHNS and CDR2 is SASEGT. V lost 6 bases, J lost 2 bases, and 7 bases lay in between. The CDR3 runs 12 residues. In nucleotides, the CDR3 is TGTGCCAGCAGCCAGAAAAACTATGGCTACACCTTC. This encodes CASSQKNYGYTF.

The rearrangement links TRBV11-1 to TRBJ2-7; 9 bases agree with TRBD1. Trimming at V came to 4 bases and at J to 6 bases, leaving 7 bases not matched to a gene. CDR1 SGHAT and CDR2 FQDESV come from the germline V gene (reference sequence). The CDR3 extends over 14 amino acids. The chain's CDR3 is CASSSDSDRGEQYF. CDR3 coding DNA: TGTGCCAGCAGCTCGGATTCGGACAGGGGCGAGCAGTACTTC. Combining the CDR3 with reference TRBV11-1 and TRBJ2-7 gives the whole variable domain EAEVAQSPRYKITEKSQAVAFWCDPISGHATLYWYRQILGQGPELLVQFQDESVVDDSQLPKDRFSAERLKGVDSTLKIQPAELGDSAMYLCASSSDSDRGEQYFGPGTRLTVT.

The chain employs TRBV15 and TRBJ2-6; maybe TRBD1 (6 bases). Germline-derived CDR1 and CDR2 are LNHNV and YYDKDF (reference sequence). The V end was cut by 5 bases, the J end by 4 bases, with 12 bases between. This CDR3 region has 15 residues. The CDR3 DNA is TGTGCCACCAGCTTCAGGGGTACCGGGGCCAACGTCCTGACTTTC. The encoded protein is CATSFRGTGANVLTF.

V is TRBV6-1 and J is TRBJ1-2; TRBD1 is a possible D gene (5 bases). Trimming left V 4 bases short and J 8 bases short, with 17 bases between. Per the germline V gene, CDR1 is MNHNS and CDR2 is SASEGT. The CDR3 length is 14 residues. For the CDR3, the DNA is TGTGCCAGCAGTGGGAGGGCGGGGGTAGGGGGCTACACCTTC. It codes for CASSGRAGVGGYTF.

This chain joins TRBV7-8 and TRBJ2-1; D may be TRBD2 (6 bases). The ends were cut back, 5 bases at V and 8 bases at J, with 19 bases in the middle. The CDR3 runs 15 residues. CDR1 is SGHVS, CDR2 FQNEAQ, per germline. In DNA form, the CDR3 reads TGTGCCAGCAGCCCAGAGGGGTACCGGAGGGATGAGCAGTTCTTC. This encodes CASSPEGYRRDEQFF.

The chain recombines TRBV7-9 with TRBJ1-1; 9 nucleotides agree with TRBD1. This CDR3 is 14 amino acids long. Germline trimming cut 6 bases from V and 5 bases from J; bases unmatched to any gene: 7. The germline gives CDR1 SEHNR, CDR2 FQNEAQ (reference sequence). CDR3 region: CASSTGGKGTEAFF. The CDR3 region has the DNA TGTGCCAGCAGTACAGGGGGCAAAGGGACTGAAGCTTTCTTT.

This clone was observed a few times. The V and J genes are TRBV5-1 and TRBJ2-7, with 8 bases matching TRBD2. Unmatched junction bases numbered 7, after V lost 0 bases and J lost 2 bases. This CDR3 region has 16 residues. From germline, CDR1 is SGHRS and CDR2 YFSETQ. This chain's CDR3 is CASSLGSSGTTYEQYF. The CDR3 bases are TGCGCCAGCAGCTTGGGTAGTAGCGGGACCACCTACGAGCAGTACTTC.